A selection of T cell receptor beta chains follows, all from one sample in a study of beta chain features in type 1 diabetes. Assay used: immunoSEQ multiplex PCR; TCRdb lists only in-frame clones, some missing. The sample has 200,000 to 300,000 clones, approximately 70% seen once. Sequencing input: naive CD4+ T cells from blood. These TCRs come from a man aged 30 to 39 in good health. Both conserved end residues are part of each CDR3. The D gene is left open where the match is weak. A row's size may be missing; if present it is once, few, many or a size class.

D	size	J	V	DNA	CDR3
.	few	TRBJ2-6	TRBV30	TGTGCCTGGGAAGATCGGAGGCCTGGGGCCAACGTCCTGACTTTC	CAWEDRRPGANVLTF
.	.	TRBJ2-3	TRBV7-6	TGTGCCAGCAGCTTTGTTGTCAAGGATACGCAGTATTTT	CASSFVVKDTQYF
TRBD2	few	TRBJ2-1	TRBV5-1	TGCGCCAGCGTCGAGCGGGAGGGACTCTACAATGAGCAGTTCTTC	CASVEREGLYNEQFF
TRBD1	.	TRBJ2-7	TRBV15	TGTGCCACCAGCAGATACGGGACAGGGAATATCGAGCAGTACTTC	CATSRYGTGNIEQYF
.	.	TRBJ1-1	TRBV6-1	TGTGCCAGCAGTGTCCAGCCGAACACTGAAGCTTTCTTT	CASSVQPNTEAFF
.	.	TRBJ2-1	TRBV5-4	TGTGCCAGCAGCTTAAAGGACAATGAGCAGTTCTTC	CASSLKDNEQFF
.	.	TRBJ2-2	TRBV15	TGTGCCACCAGCAGAGTTCTAGCGAGCACCGGGGAGCTGTTTTTT	CATSRVLASTGELFF
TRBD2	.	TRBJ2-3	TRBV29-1	TGCAGCGTTGATTGGGGAGGGCCAGATACGCAGTATTTT	CSVDWGGPDTQYF
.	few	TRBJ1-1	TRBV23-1	TGCGCCAGCAGTCCGGGGACAAAAAGGAGAACTGAAGCTTTCTTT	CASSPGTKRRTEAFF
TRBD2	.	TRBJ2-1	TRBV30	TGTGCCTGGAGTGTACTTGGGGGACTAGCGGGCTACAATGAGCAGTTCTTC	CAWSVLGGLAGYNEQFF
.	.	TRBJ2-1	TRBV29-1	TGCAGCGTCTCATGGGGGGCGTGGCAGGACAATGAGCAGTTCTTC	CSVSWGAWQDNEQFF
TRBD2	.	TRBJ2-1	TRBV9	TGTGCCAGCAGCGTCGGCGGGAGTCAATACAATGAGCAGTTCTTC	CASSVGGSQYNEQFF
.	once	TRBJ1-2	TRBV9	TGTGCCAGCAGCTCGGTGCTGACTAACTATGGCTACACCTTC	CASSSVLTNYGYTF
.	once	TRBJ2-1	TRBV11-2	TGTGCCAGCAGACTAGTTCAGGATGAGCAGTTCTTC	CASRLVQDEQFF
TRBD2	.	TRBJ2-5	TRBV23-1	TGCGCCAGCAGTCAATTAGGGACTAGCGGGCAAGAGACCCAGTACTTC	CASSQLGTSGQETQYF
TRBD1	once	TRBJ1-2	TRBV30	TGTGCCTTCCGGACAGGGGGTGACTATGGCTACACCTTC	CAFRTGGDYGYTF
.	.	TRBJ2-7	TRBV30	TGTGCCTGGAGTGTTCAGCAGGGTGGTTACGAGCAGTACTTC	CAWSVQQGGYEQYF
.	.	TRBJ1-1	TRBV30	TGTGCCTGGAGCTCGGGCAGGAACACTGAAGCTTTCTTT	CAWSSGRNTEAFF
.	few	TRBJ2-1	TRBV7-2	TGTGCCAGCAGCTTAACAGGCTACAATGAGCAGTTCTTC	CASSLTGYNEQFF
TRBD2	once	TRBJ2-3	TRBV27	TGTGCCAGCAGCCCTTGGCCCAGCGGGAATACGCAGTATTTT	CASSPWPSGNTQYF
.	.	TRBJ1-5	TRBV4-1	TGCGCCAGCAGCCAAGTAGGGACAAGCAATCAGCCCCAGCATTTT	CASSQVGTSNQPQHF
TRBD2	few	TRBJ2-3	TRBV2	TGTGCCAGCAGTGGGAGGACTAGCGGGGGAGATACGCAGTATTTT	CASSGRTSGGDTQYF
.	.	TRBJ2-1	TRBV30	TGTGCCTGGAGTGTTGCCCCGCAGGGTGAGCAGTTCTTC	CAWSVAPQGEQFF
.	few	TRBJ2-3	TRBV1	TGCACCAGCAGAAACACAGATACGCAGTATTTT	CTSRNTDTQYF
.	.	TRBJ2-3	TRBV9	TGTGCCAGCAGCGTTACTAGCAGATCAGATACGCAGTATTTT	CASSVTSRSDTQYF
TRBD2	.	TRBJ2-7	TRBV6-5	TGTGCCAGCGCAGCGGGGGGTTTCTCCTACGAGCAGTACTTC	CASAAGGFSYEQYF
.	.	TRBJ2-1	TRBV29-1	TGCAGCGCCCTGCGGGATGGAGGGGAAAGCAATGAGCAGTTCTTC	CSALRDGGESNEQFF
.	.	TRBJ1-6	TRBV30	TGTGCCTGGAGTCCGGGACACGAGAATTCACCCCTCCACTTT	CAWSPGHENSPLHF
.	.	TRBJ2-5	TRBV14	TGTGCCAGCAGCCCAGCGGATCGGGAGACCCAGTACTTC	CASSPADRETQYF
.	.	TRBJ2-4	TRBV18	TGTGCCAGCTCACCGCTTTCAGGGATAGCCAAAAACATTCAGTACTTC	CASSPLSGIAKNIQYF
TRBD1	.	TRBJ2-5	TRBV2	TGTGCCAGCAGGAACAGGGGGCGGCAAGAGACCCAGTACTTC	CASRNRGRQETQYF
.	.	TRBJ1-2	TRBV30	TGTGCCTGGGATAGACACGTCCATGGCTACACCTTC	CAWDRHVHGYTF
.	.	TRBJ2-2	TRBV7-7	TGTGCCAGCAGCCCCGGACAGCCGAACACCGGGGAGCTGTTTTTT	CASSPGQPNTGELFF
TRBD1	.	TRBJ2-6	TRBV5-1	TGCGCCAGCAGCTTCCGGACAGGGGCGGCTGGGGCCAACGTCCTGACTTTC	CASSFRTGAAGANVLTF
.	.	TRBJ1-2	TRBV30	TGTGCCTGGAGTGAGGGGCGCTATGGCTACACCTTC	CAWSEGRYGYTF
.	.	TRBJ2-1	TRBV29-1	TGCAGCGTTGAATTCTATGAGCAGTTCTTC	CSVEFYEQFF
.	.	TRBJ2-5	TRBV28	TGTGCCAGCAGTTTAAGGCGGTGGTACCAAGAGACCCAGTACTTC	CASSLRRWYQETQYF
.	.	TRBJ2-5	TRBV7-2	TGTGCCAGCAGCTTAGTAGGAGAGACCCAGTACTTC	CASSLVGETQYF
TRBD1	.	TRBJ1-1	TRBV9	TGTGCCAGCAGCTCCCGGGACAGCTGGAACACTGAAGCTTTCTTT	CASSSRDSWNTEAFF
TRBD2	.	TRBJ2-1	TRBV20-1	TGCAGTGCTGGGACTAGCGGTGAGCAGTTCTTC	CSAGTSGEQFF
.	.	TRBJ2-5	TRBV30	TGTGCCCACTCTAGGACTTACCAAGAGACCCAGTACTTC	CAHSRTYQETQYF
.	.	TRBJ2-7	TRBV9	TGTGCCAGCAGCCCGGGACCGAAGGTTGAGCAGTACTTC	CASSPGPKVEQYF